This T cell receptor beta chain was sequenced during a study of post-analysis software for immune sequencing data. Concerning this clonotype itself: Its antigen remains unknown.

Germline V CDR1 and CDR2: DFQATT, SNEGSKA (reference sequence). V gave up 7 bases and J gave up 4 bases, with 18 bases separating them. The CDR3 covers 14 residues. Study-wide findings and caveats: Four or five TRBV segments, including TRBV5-6, TRBV5-1 and TRBV20-1, were more frequent in patients than controls.

Built from TCR beta cDNA, the libraries had unique molecular identifiers in them. TCRdb reanalysed the PCR reads using MiXCR and keeps one entry per CDR3 protein. The sample lists roughly 870,000 distinct CDR3 sequences; about 57% were seen once. The sample comprised blood. The V gene is TRBV20-1, the J gene TRBJ2-3; tentative D call: TRBD2 (5 bases). This clonotype originated in a girl between 5 and 17 years old with multiple sclerosis. In nucleotides, the CDR3 is TGCAGTGGCTTTAGTCCCGAGGGCGCAGATACGCAGTATTTT. This codes for CSGFSPEGADTQYF.